A selection of T cell receptor beta chains follows, all from one sample in a study of a mutant IDH1 vaccine in newly diagnosed glioma. Produced via immunoSEQ multiplex PCR; TCRdb's table is partial and in-frame only. The repertoire holds around 99,000 clones, with 80% as singletons. This specimen consisted of PBMCs, obtained from a glioma patient treated with radiotherapy, temozolomide or both. The receptors stem from a man between 40 and 49 years old with glioma. CDR3s include the opening cysteine and the closing phenylalanine or tryptophan. A D gene is named only where the DNA matches it firmly. Rows give clone size only sometimes, using once, few, many, or a class for an expanded clone.

.	TRBV27	TRBJ2-5	.	TGTGCCAGCAGTTTATACCCGAGCCAGGGCCCGCAAGAGACCCAGTACTTC	CASSLYPSQGPQETQYF
.	TRBV5-8	TRBJ2-4	.	TGTGCCAGCAGCCCCGCCGCGGGGCCCAGGGGATTAGCCAAAAACATTCAGTACTTC	CASSPAAGPRGLAKNIQYF
.	TRBV4-3	TRBJ2-2	TRBD1	TGCGCCAGCAGCCAAGGCAGAACCGGGACAGTGAACACCGGGGAGCTGTTTTTT	CASSQGRTGTVNTGELFF
.	TRBV15	TRBJ1-2	.	TGTGCCACCAGCAGAGGAGTCAGGGATTCGACGGGTGGCTACACCTTC	CATSRGVRDSTGGYTF
.	TRBV9	TRBJ2-3	TRBD2	TGTGCCAGCAGCGCCGAACTAGCGGGAGGGAAGGATACGCAGTATTTT	CASSAELAGGKDTQYF
once	TRBV10-3	TRBJ2-2	.	TGTGCCATCAGTTCCGGGACCGCGAACACCGGGGAGCTGTTTTTT	CAISSGTANTGELFF
.	TRBV5-1	TRBJ2-7	.	TGCGCCAGCAGCGGGTCAGGGGCGTACGAGCAGTACTTC	CASSGSGAYEQYF
.	TRBV30	TRBJ1-2	.	TGTGCCTGGAGGATCTGGGGAATGGGTTATGGCTACACCTTC	CAWRIWGMGYGYTF
.	TRBV4-3	TRBJ2-1	.	TGCGCCAGCAGCCAAGATCCCCCCCGATCTTTTCCCTACAATGAGCAGTTCTTC	CASSQDPPRSFPYNEQFF
once	TRBV7-6	TRBJ1-4	.	TGTGCCAGCAGCTTAGGGGTCGGGGGGAACAGGGAAAAACTGTTTTTT	CASSLGVGGNREKLFF
.	TRBV7-8	TRBJ2-7	.	TGTGCCAGCAGCTTAGCCCCCTCGGACGCCTGGGGCGTCGAGCAGTACTTC	CASSLAPSDAWGVEQYF
.	TRBV19	TRBJ1-2	.	TGTGCCAGTAGTATTTCCAATGCTAACTATGGCTACACCTTC	CASSISNANYGYTF
.	TRBV7-2	TRBJ1-1	.	TGTGCCAGCAGCCCGTCGTGGGGGTCCACTGAAGCTTTCTTT	CASSPSWGSTEAFF
.	TRBV9	TRBJ1-1	TRBD1	TGTGCCAGCAGCGTGGGACAGGCCAACACTGAAGCTTTCTTT	CASSVGQANTEAFF
.	TRBV6-1	TRBJ2-3	.	TGTGCCAGCGACGGACGTACAGATACGCAGTATTTT	CASDGRTDTQYF
.	TRBV7-9	TRBJ2-2	.	TGTGCCAGCAGCTTAGGACGGGACGGGGAGCTGTTTTTT	CASSLGRDGELFF
.	TRBV7-7	TRBJ2-1	.	TGTGCTAGCAGCCCTCAAGGTAGTTTCGGTGATGAGCAGTTCTTC	CASSPQGSFGDEQFF
once	TRBV4-3	TRBJ2-3	TRBD1	TGCGCCAGCAGCCAAGATCGGGGGGACAGGGGCACAGATACGCAGTATTTT	CASSQDRGDRGTDTQYF
.	TRBV9	TRBJ1-2	TRBD1	TGTGCCAGCAGCGTAGACGACAGGGTTGATGGTGGCTACACCTTC	CASSVDDRVDGGYTF
.	TRBV5-1	TRBJ2-2	TRBD2	TGCGCCAGCCACCGACCGACTAGCGGGTACACCGGGGAGCTGTTTTTT	CASHRPTSGYTGELFF
few	TRBV7-3	TRBJ1-1	.	TGTGCCAGCAGCCCGCAGGGGTACACTGAAGCTTTCTTT	CASSPQGYTEAFF
.	TRBV27	TRBJ1-1	TRBD1	TGTGCCAGCAGTTTATCCGGTTGGGGACAGGGAAGCACTGAAGCTTTCTTT	CASSLSGWGQGSTEAFF
.	TRBV10-3	TRBJ1-3	.	TGTGCCATCAGTGATTATGTCAGGGAACCCTCTGGAAACACCATATATTTT	CAISDYVREPSGNTIYF
.	TRBV5-4	TRBJ2-7	TRBD2	TGTGCCAGCACCATTGGGACTAGCGGGAAGTACGAGCAGTACTTC	CASTIGTSGKYEQYF
.	TRBV6-1	TRBJ1-2	.	TGTGCCAGCAGTGGCGGGGGGCTTAACTATGGCTACACCTTC	CASSGGGLNYGYTF
.	TRBV30	TRBJ2-7	.	TGTGCCTGGAGTGAAACGTACGAGCAGTACTTC	CAWSETYEQYF
.	TRBV5-4	TRBJ1-1	.	TGTGCCAGCAGCTTGGTAAGGATGAAGGGCACTGAAGCTTTCTTT	CASSLVRMKGTEAFF
.	TRBV19	TRBJ2-1	.	TGTGCCAGTAGTCCACAGGGTTTCGATGAGCAGTTCTTC	CASSPQGFDEQFF
.	TRBV19	TRBJ2-7	TRBD2	TGTGCCAGTAGTATCGGCCTAGCGGACTCCTACGAGCAGTACTTC	CASSIGLADSYEQYF
.	TRBV9	TRBJ2-1	TRBD2	TGTGCCAGCAGCCATCCCCTAGCGGGAAGCTACAATGAGCAGTTCTTC	CASSHPLAGSYNEQFF
.	TRBV5-5	TRBJ1-5	.	TGTGCCAGCAGCTTGGGGGGCATTAGCAATCAGCCCCAGCATTTT	CASSLGGISNQPQHF
.	TRBV9	TRBJ1-2	.	TGTGCCAGCAGCGTAGGTCAGGGCTATGGCTACACCTTC	CASSVGQGYGYTF
.	TRBV30	TRBJ1-3	.	TGTGCCTGGAGTCCCCGATGGGGGAGCTCTGGAAACACCATATATTTT	CAWSPRWGSSGNTIYF
.	TRBV5-1	TRBJ2-3	.	TGCGCCAGCAGCCACGCCGGGCCCAGCACAGATACGCAGTATTTT	CASSHAGPSTDTQYF
.	TRBV5-1	TRBJ2-7	TRBD1	TGCGCCAGCAGCCAGGACAGGGCGGCCGAGCAGTACTTC	CASSQDRAAEQYF
.	TRBV6-5	TRBJ2-1	.	TGTGCCAGCAGCCCAGGGATGGGTGAGCAGTTCTTC	CASSPGMGEQFF
.	TRBV6-5	TRBJ1-1	.	TGTGCCAGCCGACAAGGGACTGAAGCTTTCTTT	CASRQGTEAFF
once	TRBV5-5	TRBJ1-3	.	TGTGCCAGCAGCCGTGAGGGAAGGGTCTCTGGAAACACCATATATTTT	CASSREGRVSGNTIYF
few	TRBV2	TRBJ1-5	.	TGTGCCAGCAGTGAAGGCAGGGGTGGCAATCAGCCCCAGCATTTT	CASSEGRGGNQPQHF
.	TRBV5-4	TRBJ2-1	.	TGTGCCAGCAGCTTGGATTGGAGCATAAGCGACAATGAGCAGTTCTTC	CASSLDWSISDNEQFF